What follows are 12 T cell receptor beta chains derived from one specimen sequenced in a study of T cell responses to AZD1222 COVID-19 vaccine. Clones were read by immunoSEQ multiplex PCR, and TCRdb kept only the in-frame ones, dropping some. Counted here are about 130,000 clones, around 92% occurring once; the ten biggest clones make up about 1.9%. Sequencing was performed on peripheral blood, taken on day 0 of AZD1222 vaccination. The origin of the receptors is an adult in good health.

J is TRBJ1-1 and V is TRBV6-2 or TRBV6-3; TRBD1 is a possible D gene (6 bases). The V end lost 2 bases, the J end lost 7 bases, and 11 bases lay between the germline ends. Germline CDR1 reads MNHEY; CDR2 reads SVGEGT. The CDR3 runs 13 residues. CDR3 sequence reads: CASSYIRGGEAFF. The DNA of the CDR3 is TGTGCCAGCAGTTACATCAGGGGAGGTGAAGCTTTCTTT.

The V gene is TRBV2, the J gene TRBJ2-1, with D maybe TRBD2 (5 bases). Per germline, CDR1 SNHLY and CDR2 FYNNEI. The CDR3 loop spans 13 amino acids. V gave up 4 bases and J gave up 4 bases, with 8 bases separating them. For the CDR3, the DNA is TGTGCCAGCAGTGTGGAGGCTTACAATGAGCAGTTCTTC. Protein: CASSVEAYNEQFF.

This chain connects TRBV7-2 to TRBJ2-7, with D uncertain. The CDR3 sequence is 13 residues long. Trimming left V 5 bases short and J 5 bases short, with 13 bases between. The germline V gene encodes CDR1 SGHTA and CDR2 FQGNSA. CDR3 loop: CASSPQPGDEQYF. The CDR3 nucleotides are TGTGCCAGCAGCCCACAGCCTGGCGACGAGCAGTACTTC.

V usage is TRBV28 and J usage is TRBJ1-1; no clear D. Germline V gives CDR1 MDHEN, CDR2 SYDVKM. The CDR3 loop spans 13 amino acids. The V and J ends lost 7 bases and 3 bases respectively, with 12 bases between them. CDR3 nucleotide sequence: TGTGCCAGCAACAAGGGCGGGGACACTGAAGCTTTCTTT. Translation: CASNKGGDTEAFF.

This clone came up once. The CDR3 region has the DNA TGTGCCAGTAGTATAGGGAGACAGGGAGGCTACACCTTC. As protein: CASSIGRQGGYTF. The chain recombines TRBV19 with TRBJ1-2; 7 positions match TRBD1. The CDR3 consists of 13 residues. V was clipped by 1 base and J by 8 bases; unmatched bases: 4. Germline V lookup: CDR1 LNHDA, CDR2 SQIVND (reference sequence).

The V call is TRBV5-5, the J call TRBJ2-3; tentatively, D is TRBD1 (5 bases). From germline, CDR1 is SGHKS and CDR2 YYEKEE (reference sequence). The CDR3 has 17 residues. The V and J ends lost 0 bases and 2 bases respectively, with 16 bases between them. The CDR3 coding sequence is TGTGCCAGCAGCTTGGTTAGCAGGGTGAACCCCACAGATACGCAGTATTTT. Translation: CASSLVSRVNPTDTQYF.

The chain combines TRBV10-1 with TRBJ1-2; D is unresolved. CDR3 length: 12 residues. V shed 6 bases and J shed 0 bases, with 5 bases lying between them. Germline V gene sequence: CDR1 WNHNN, CDR2 SYGVQD (reference sequence). The CDR3 DNA is TGCGCCAGCAGCAGCTCTAACTATGGCTACACCTTC. This encodes CASSSSNYGYTF.

The chain has TRBV4-2 and TRBJ1-5, with 9 nucleotides matching TRBD1. CDR3 size: 16 residues. With 5 bases clipped from V and 4 bases from J, the junction kept 9 bases outside the gene matches. Germline V CDR1 and CDR2: LGHNA, YNFKEQ. The CDR3: CASSNARDRENQPQHF. The CDR3 DNA is TGTGCCAGCAGCAACGCCCGGGACAGGGAGAATCAGCCCCAGCATTTT.

The chain has TRBV5-8 and TRBJ2-5; 8 bases align to TRBD1. The germline CDR1 and CDR2 sequences are SGHTS and YDEGEE. V lost 0 bases and J lost 3; bases outside the gene matches: 4. This CDR3 contains 15 residues. CDR3 loop: CASSLVDRGKETQYF. Here the CDR3 DNA reads TGTGCCAGCAGCTTGGTCGACAGGGGCAAAGAGACCCAGTACTTC. Using reference TRBV5-8 and TRBJ2-5 for the parts outside the CDR3, the full variable domain is EAGVTQSPTHLIKTRGQQATLRCSPISGHTSVYWYQQALGLGLQFLLWYDEGEERNRGNFPPRFSGRQFPNYSSELNVNALELEDSALYLCASSLVDRGKETQYFGPGTRLLVL.

The chain employs TRBV6-6 and TRBJ1-1; the D gene is possibly TRBD1 (5 bases). V was pared by 1 base and J by 4 bases, with 10 bases between. Germline V CDR1 and CDR2: MNHNY, SVGAGI (reference sequence). The CDR3 is made up of 14 amino acids. The CDR3 DNA is TGTGCCAGCAGTTACTTTCAGGGTCGCACTGAAGCTTTCTTT. It is translated as CASSYFQGRTEAFF.

This clone was picked up one time. V gene TRBV5-4 combines with J gene TRBJ1-4, with 7 bases lining up with TRBD1. V was clipped by 0 bases and J by 6 bases; unmatched bases: 8. The CDR3 is 16 residues long. Germline loops: CDR1 SGHNT, CDR2 YYREEE (reference sequence). CDR3 amino acids: CASSLGPGQRYEKLFF. The CDR3 DNA reads TGTGCCAGCAGCTTGGGTCCGGGACAGAGGTATGAAAAACTGTTTTTT.

V and J are TRBV6-5 and TRBJ1-5, with TRBD1 matching 7 bases. CDR1 and CDR2 (germline): MNHEY, SVGAGI. The CDR3 sequence is 13 residues long. With V trimmed by 7 bases and J by 5 bases, 5 bases remained unmatched. The CDR3 protein is CASKPDRYQPQHF. CDR3 DNA: TGTGCCAGCAAACCGGACAGGTATCAGCCCCAGCATTTT.